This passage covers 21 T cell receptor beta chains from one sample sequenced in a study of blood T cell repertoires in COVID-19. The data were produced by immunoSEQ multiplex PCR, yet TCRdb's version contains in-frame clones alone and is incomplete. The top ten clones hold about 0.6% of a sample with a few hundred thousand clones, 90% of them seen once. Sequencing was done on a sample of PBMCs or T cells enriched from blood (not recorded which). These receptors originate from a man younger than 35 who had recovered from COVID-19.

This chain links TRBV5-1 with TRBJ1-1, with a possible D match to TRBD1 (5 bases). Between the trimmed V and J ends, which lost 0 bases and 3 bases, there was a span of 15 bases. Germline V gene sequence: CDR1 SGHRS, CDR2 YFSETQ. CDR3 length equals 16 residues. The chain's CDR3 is CASSLGPGGADTEAFF. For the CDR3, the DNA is TGCGCCAGCAGCTTGGGCCCGGGAGGGGCTGACACTGAAGCTTTCTTT.

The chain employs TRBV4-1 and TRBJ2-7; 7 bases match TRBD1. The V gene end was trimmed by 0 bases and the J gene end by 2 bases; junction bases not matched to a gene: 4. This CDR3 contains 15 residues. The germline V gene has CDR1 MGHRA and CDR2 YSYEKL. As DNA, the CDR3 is TGCGCCAGCAGCCAAGAACAGGGGCCCGCCTACGAGCAGTACTTC. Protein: CASSQEQGPAYEQYF.

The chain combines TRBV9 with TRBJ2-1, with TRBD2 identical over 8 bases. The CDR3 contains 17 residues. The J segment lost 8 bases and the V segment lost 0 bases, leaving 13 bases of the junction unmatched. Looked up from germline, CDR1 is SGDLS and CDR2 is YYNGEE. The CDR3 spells CASSVEGAAGVRDEQFF. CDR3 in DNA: TGTGCCAGCAGCGTAGAAGGGGCAGCGGGAGTCAGAGATGAGCAGTTCTTC.

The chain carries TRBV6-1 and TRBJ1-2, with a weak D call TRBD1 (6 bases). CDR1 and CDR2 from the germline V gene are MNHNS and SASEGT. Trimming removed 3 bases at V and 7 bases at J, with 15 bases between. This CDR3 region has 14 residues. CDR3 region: CASSDQQGTGGYTF. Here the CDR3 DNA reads TGTGCCAGCAGTGACCAACAGGGTACGGGTGGCTACACCTTC.

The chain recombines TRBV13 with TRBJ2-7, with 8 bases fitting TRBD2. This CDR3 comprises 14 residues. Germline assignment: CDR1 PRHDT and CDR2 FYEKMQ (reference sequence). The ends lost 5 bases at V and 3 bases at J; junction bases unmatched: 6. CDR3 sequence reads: CASSESGRFYEQYF. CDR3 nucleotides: TGTGCCAGCAGCGAGAGCGGGAGATTCTACGAGCAGTACTTC.

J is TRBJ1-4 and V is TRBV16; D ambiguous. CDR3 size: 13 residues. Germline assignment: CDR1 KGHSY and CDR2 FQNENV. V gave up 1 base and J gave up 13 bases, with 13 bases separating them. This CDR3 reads CASSQFQAEGLFF. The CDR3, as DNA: TGTGCCAGCAGCCAATTTCAGGCTGAAGGACTGTTTTTT.

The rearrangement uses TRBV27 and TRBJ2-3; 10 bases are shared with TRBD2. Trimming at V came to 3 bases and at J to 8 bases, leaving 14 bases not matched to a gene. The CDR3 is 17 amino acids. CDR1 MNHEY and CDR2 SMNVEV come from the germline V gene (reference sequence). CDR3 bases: TGTGCCAGCAGTTTGTTTGCACTAGCGGGGTCCTCTGGTACGCAGTATTTT. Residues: CASSLFALAGSSGTQYF.

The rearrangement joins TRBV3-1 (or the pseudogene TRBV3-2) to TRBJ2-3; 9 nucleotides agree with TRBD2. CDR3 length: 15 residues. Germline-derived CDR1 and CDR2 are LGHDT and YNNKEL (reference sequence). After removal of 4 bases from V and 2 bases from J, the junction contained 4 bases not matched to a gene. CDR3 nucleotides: TGTGCCAGCAGCCCGGGACTAGCAATCACAGATACGCAGTATTTT. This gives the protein CASSPGLAITDTQYF.

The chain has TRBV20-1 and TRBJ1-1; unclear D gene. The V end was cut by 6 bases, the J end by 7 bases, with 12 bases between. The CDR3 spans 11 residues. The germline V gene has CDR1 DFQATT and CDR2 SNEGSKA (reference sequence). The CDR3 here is CSAAIAGEAFF. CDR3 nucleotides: TGCAGTGCCGCGATAGCCGGTGAAGCTTTCTTT.

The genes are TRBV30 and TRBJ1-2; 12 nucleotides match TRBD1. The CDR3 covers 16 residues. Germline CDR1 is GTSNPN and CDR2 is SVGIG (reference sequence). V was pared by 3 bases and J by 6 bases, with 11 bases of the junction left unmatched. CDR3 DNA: TGTGCCTGGAGGGCCCCCGGGACAGGGGGCGCCGATGGCTACACCTTC. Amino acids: CAWRAPGTGGADGYTF.

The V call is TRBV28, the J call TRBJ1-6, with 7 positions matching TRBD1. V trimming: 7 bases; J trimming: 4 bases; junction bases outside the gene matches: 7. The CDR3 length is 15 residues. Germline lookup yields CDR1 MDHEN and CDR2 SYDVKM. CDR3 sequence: CASTNPGQYNSPLHF. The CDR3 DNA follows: TGTGCCAGCACTAATCCGGGACAGTATAATTCACCCCTCCACTTT.

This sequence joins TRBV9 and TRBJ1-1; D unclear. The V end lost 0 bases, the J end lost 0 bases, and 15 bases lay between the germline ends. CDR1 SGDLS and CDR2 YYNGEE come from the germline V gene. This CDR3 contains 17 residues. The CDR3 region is CASSVEAEGSLNTEAFF. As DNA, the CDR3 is TGTGCCAGCAGCGTAGAGGCAGAGGGAAGCCTGAACACTGAAGCTTTCTTT.

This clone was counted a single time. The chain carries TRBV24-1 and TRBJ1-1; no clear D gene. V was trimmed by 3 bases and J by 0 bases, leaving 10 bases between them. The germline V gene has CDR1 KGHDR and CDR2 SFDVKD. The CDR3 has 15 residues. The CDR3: CATSDGRRMNTEAFF. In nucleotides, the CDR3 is TGTGCCACCAGTGATGGGAGACGGATGAACACTGAAGCTTTCTTT.

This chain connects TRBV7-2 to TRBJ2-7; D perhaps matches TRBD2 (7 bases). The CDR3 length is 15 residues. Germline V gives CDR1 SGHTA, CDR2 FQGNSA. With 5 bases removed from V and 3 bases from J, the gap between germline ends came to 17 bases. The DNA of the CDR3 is TGTGCCAGCAGCATCGACAGGCCTAGCGGCTACGAGCAGTACTTC. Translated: CASSIDRPSGYEQYF.

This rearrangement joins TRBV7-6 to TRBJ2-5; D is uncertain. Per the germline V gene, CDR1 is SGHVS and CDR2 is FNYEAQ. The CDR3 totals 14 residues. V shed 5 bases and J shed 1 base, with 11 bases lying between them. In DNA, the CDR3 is TGTGCCAGCAGCCGCACCGGGTCCCAAGAGACCCAGTACTTC. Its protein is CASSRTGSQETQYF.

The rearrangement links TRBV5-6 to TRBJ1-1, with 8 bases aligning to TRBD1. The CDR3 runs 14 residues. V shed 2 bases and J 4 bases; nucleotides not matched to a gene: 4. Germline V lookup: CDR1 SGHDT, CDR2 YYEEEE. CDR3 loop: CASSFETGATEAFF. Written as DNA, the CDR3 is TGTGCCAGCAGCTTTGAGACAGGGGCCACTGAAGCTTTCTTT.

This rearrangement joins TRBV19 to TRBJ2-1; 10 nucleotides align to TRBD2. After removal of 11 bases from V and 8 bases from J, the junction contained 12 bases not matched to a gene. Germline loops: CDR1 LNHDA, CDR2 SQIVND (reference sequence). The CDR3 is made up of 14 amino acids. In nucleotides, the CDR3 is TGTGCCGGATCCTCTAGCGGGAGTAGCGATGAGCAGTTCTTC. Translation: CAGSSSGSSDEQFF.

CDR3 in amino acids: CASSEDRGRFADTQYF. As DNA, the CDR3 is TGTGCCAGCAGCGAAGACAGGGGGCGATTCGCAGATACGCAGTATTTT. J is TRBJ2-3 and V is TRBV28; 10 bases align to TRBD1. The V and J ends lost 6 bases and 4 bases, in that order; junction bases with no gene match: 10. CDR1 MDHEN and CDR2 SYDVKM come from the germline V gene. The CDR3 has 16 residues.

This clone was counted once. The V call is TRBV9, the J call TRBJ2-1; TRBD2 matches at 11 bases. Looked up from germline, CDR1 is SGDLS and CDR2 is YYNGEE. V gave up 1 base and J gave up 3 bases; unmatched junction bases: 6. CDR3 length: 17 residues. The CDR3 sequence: CASSVNSGTSGYNEQFF. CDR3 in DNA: TGTGCCAGCAGCGTAAACTCCGGGACTAGCGGCTACAATGAGCAGTTCTTC.

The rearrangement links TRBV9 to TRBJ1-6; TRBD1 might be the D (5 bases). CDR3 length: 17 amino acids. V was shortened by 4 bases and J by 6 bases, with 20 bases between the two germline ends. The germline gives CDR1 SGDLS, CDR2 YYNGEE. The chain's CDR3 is CASSLLPTGAANSPLHF. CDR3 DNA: TGTGCCAGCAGCCTCCTTCCCACAGGCGCCGCTAATTCACCCCTCCACTTT.

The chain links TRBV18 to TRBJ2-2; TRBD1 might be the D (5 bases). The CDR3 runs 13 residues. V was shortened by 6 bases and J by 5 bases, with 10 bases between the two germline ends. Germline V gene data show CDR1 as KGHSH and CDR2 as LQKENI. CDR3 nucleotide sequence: TGTGCCAGCTCCCAGGGTTTGACCGGGGAGCTGTTTTTT. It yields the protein CASSQGLTGELFF.